Listed here are 13 T cell receptor beta chains from one sample, sequenced in a study of blood T cells in healthy people across ages. The use of a sample-barcoded 5' primer and a J-beta primer mix characterized a second PCR of 7 to 11 cycles. TCRdb reprocessed the 5' RACE reads via MiXCR and lists one record per CDR3 protein. The table records 2 million or so distinct CDR3 sequences, roughly 49% of them present only once. Sequencing input: blood. The receptors here all came from a woman in her thirties or forties in good health.

The chain employs TRBV7-2 and TRBJ1-2; 7 bases fit TRBD1. Germline V gene data show CDR1 as SGHTA and CDR2 as FQGNSA. The CDR3 is 18 amino acids. V trimming: 1 base; J trimming: 3 bases; junction bases outside the gene matches: 14. Here the CDR3 reads CASSLEGTEEVLDYGYTF. The CDR3 DNA follows: TGTGCCAGCAGCTTAGAGGGGACAGAGGAGGTGTTGGACTATGGCTACACCTTC.

The chain links TRBV9 to TRBJ1-6, with a weak D call TRBD1 (6 bases). This CDR3 is 14 amino acids long. Trimming removed 3 bases at V and 8 bases at J, with 12 bases between. Germline loops: CDR1 SGDLS, CDR2 YYNGEE. The CDR3 reads CASSALAGDSPLHF. The DNA of the CDR3 is TGTGCCAGCAGCGCCCTAGCAGGGGATTCACCCCTCCACTTT.

The V call is TRBV29-1, the J call TRBJ2-5; the match to TRBD2 covers 9 bases. Looked up from germline, CDR1 is SQVTM and CDR2 is ANQGSEA. V trimming: 7 bases; J trimming: 2 bases; junction bases outside the gene matches: 17. This CDR3 is 17 amino acids long. CDR3 loop: CSAAAGGRGLVQETQYF. Here the CDR3 DNA reads TGCAGCGCCGCCGCGGGGGGGCGAGGATTGGTGCAAGAGACCCAGTACTTC.

V is TRBV24-1 and J is TRBJ1-1, with a possible D match to TRBD1 (6 bases). CDR3 length: 14 residues. Trimming left V 4 bases short and J 5 bases short, with 13 bases between. From germline, CDR1 is KGHDR and CDR2 SFDVKD. The CDR3 DNA sequence: TGTGCCACCAGTGAACCACAGGGCTATACTGAAGCTTTCTTT. This translates into CATSEPQGYTEAFF.

The rearrangement uses TRBV7-9 and TRBJ2-1, with 9 bases fitting TRBD1. The CDR3 is made up of 16 amino acids. CDR1 is SEHNR, CDR2 FQNEAQ, per germline (reference sequence). V trimming: 5 bases; J trimming: 2 bases; junction bases outside the gene matches: 7. CDR3 loop: CASSPFGTGTYNEQFF. Here the CDR3 DNA reads TGTGCCAGCAGCCCGTTCGGGACAGGGACCTACAATGAGCAGTTCTTC.

The genes are TRBV6-5 and TRBJ1-2; a possible D gene is TRBD1 (5 bases). V shed 1 base and J shed 0 bases, with 6 bases lying between them. CDR1 is MNHEY, CDR2 SVGAGI, per germline. The CDR3 totals 14 residues. In DNA, the CDR3 is TGTGCCAGCAGTTACTGGGACTCTAACTATGGCTACACCTTC. This translates into CASSYWDSNYGYTF.

The chain carries TRBV5-5 and TRBJ2-1; possibly TRBD1 or TRBD2 for D (5 bases each). The V and J ends lost 0 bases and 10 bases respectively, with 11 bases between them. The CDR3 has 13 amino acids. CDR1 and CDR2 from the germline V gene are SGHKS and YYEKEE (reference sequence). CDR3 sequence reads: CASSLASGTEQFF. DNA for the CDR3: TGTGCCAGCAGCTTGGCTTCGGGGACCGAGCAGTTCTTC.

The rearrangement uses TRBV27 and TRBJ1-2; D is perhaps TRBD1 (5 bases). Trimming took 3 bases from V and 13 from J, leaving 24 bases between them. This CDR3 is 15 amino acids long. Germline CDR1 and CDR2: MNHEY and SMNVEV (reference sequence). The CDR3 region has the DNA TGTGCCAGCAGTTTGAGGGGATTGGCGGGAGAGGGGTTCACCTTC. Residues: CASSLRGLAGEGFTF.

This clonotype was seen only a few times. Here the CDR3 DNA reads TGCAGTGCACCCCGGGGGTGGGCGTACAATGAGCAGTTCTTC. Encoded protein: CSAPRGWAYNEQFF. The rearrangement joins TRBV20-1 to TRBJ2-1, with D perhaps matching TRBD2 (6 bases). Germline CDR1 DFQATT, CDR2 SNEGSKA (reference sequence). V was pared by 6 bases and J by 4 bases, with 16 bases between. This CDR3 contains 14 residues.

This clonotype has only one observation. The chain links TRBV6-5 to TRBJ1-1; 7 bases line up with TRBD1. The CDR3 is 14 residues long. Losses at the gene ends were 7 bases for V and 5 bases for J; bases not matched to a gene: 10. Germline loops: CDR1 MNHEY, CDR2 SVGAGI. The CDR3 reads CASIYRGSQTEAFF. The CDR3 region has the DNA TGTGCCAGCATATACAGGGGAAGCCAGACTGAAGCTTTCTTT.

The chain carries TRBV10-3 and TRBJ1-4; D is perhaps TRBD1 (6 bases). CDR1 ENHRY and CDR2 SYGVKD come from the germline V gene. V was clipped by 11 bases and J by 7 bases, with 14 bases between them. The CDR3 runs to 12 residues. CDR3 region: CAVRDNREKLFF. The CDR3 DNA reads TGTGCCGTCCGGGACAATCGTGAAAAACTGTTTTTT.

The chain joins TRBV12-3 or TRBV12-4 to TRBJ2-3, with 8 bases that match TRBD2. The CDR3 contains 16 residues. J was trimmed by 5 bases and V by 0 bases; bases with no gene match: 7. CDR3 coding DNA: TGTGCCAGCAGTTTAGCCTCACCGGGGGGGCGAGATACGCAGTATTTT. Protein: CASSLASPGGRDTQYF.

The V call is TRBV7-2, the J call TRBJ1-2; D is unresolved. The CDR3 loop spans 16 amino acids. Trimming left V 6 bases short and J 4 bases short, with 21 bases between. CDR1 SGHTA and CDR2 FQGNSA come from the germline V gene. DNA of the CDR3: TGTGCCAGCAGTTTGGTCCGGGATCCTGGAGGCTATGGCTACACCTTC. Translation gives CASSLVRDPGGYGYTF.